This record concerns one T cell receptor (beta chain) sequence. The treatment here: about 20 received Ad26.COV2.S at low or high dose, single or two shots; five or six received placebo; per-sample allocation not given. Vaccine and placebo recipients were sampled on day 63 after the first injection. The V end lost 5 bases, the J end lost 6 bases, and 11 bases lay between the germline ends. Looked up from germline, CDR1 is MRHNA and CDR2 is SNTAGT. The CDR3 is made up of 13 amino acids. This record comes from a study of Ad26.COV2.S vaccination and SARS-CoV-2 variants. TCRdb keeps only in-frame clones here, not all; method: immunoSEQ multiplex PCR. The sample records about 480,000 clones, around 88% being singletons.

The TCR originated in a person between 18 and 60 years old who received the Ad26.COV2.S COVID-19 vaccine or a placebo. The chain uses TRBV6-4 and TRBJ1-5; TRBD1 might be the D (5 bases). The sample here was peripheral blood, taken in a trial of Ad26.COV2.S vaccine versus placebo. CDR3 DNA sequence: TGTGCCAGCAGTCTTAACCAGGGTCAGCCCCAGCATTTT. As protein: CASSLNQGQPQHF.